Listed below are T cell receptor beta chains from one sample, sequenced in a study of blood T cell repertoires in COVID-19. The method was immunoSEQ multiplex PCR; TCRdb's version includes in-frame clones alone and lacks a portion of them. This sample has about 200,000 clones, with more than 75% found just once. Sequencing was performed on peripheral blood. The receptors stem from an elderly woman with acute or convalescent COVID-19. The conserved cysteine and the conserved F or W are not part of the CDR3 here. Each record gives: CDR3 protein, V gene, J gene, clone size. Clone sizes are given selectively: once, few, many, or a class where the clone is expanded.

ASSQPTGTNTGELF	TRBV19	TRBJ2-2	few
ASSPGGITNYGYT	TRBV18	TRBJ1-2	-
ASSYRGNSPLH	TRBV6-5	TRBJ1-6	-
ASSRTGQVNTEAF	TRBV5-1	TRBJ1-1	-
ASSTTGDIQY	TRBV19	TRBJ2-4	few
ASSPGTFWAY	TRBV11-2	TRBJ2-3	-
ASSQDSHNEQF	TRBV7-2	TRBJ2-1	once
ASSTTSVYYEDEQF	TRBV27	TRBJ2-1	-
ASSPDPTGKSDTQY	TRBV18	TRBJ2-3	-
ASSSRTGDQPQH	TRBV7-2	TRBJ1-5	-
ASSYSGGPGELF	TRBV11-2	TRBJ2-2	-
ASSQNRGQETQY	TRBV11-2	TRBJ2-5	-
ASSRDSTPGEKLF	TRBV7-2	TRBJ1-4	-
ASKRQGSYNEQF	TRBV19	TRBJ2-1	-
AWSPTGSGNQPQH	TRBV30	TRBJ1-5	few
SSSRQGRDTQY	TRBV29-1	TRBJ2-3	-
ASNMRGGANYGYT	TRBV5-1	TRBJ1-2	-
ASSLGRGGSYNEQF	TRBV11-2	TRBJ2-1	-
AGRTSGRNSNEQF	TRBV6-5	TRBJ2-1	-
ASSSYRVRGTEAF	TRBV6-5	TRBJ1-1	-
ASSFSGIYGYT	TRBV2	TRBJ1-2	-
ASSLNTRGDTQY	TRBV7-2	TRBJ2-3	-
ASSRSQIWETQY	TRBV9	TRBJ2-5	-
ASSFTGPVISKQF	TRBV5-1	TRBJ2-1	-
ASRPGLAGLYEQY	TRBV28	TRBJ2-7	-
ASSYDRGTGELF	TRBV11-2	TRBJ2-2	once
AWSKGQASYNEQF	TRBV30	TRBJ2-1	-
SVEDLRDRDRNTIY	TRBV29-1	TRBJ1-3	once
ASSQELQGQPQH	TRBV4-3	TRBJ1-5	-
ASSQDRGQGSSGNTIY	TRBV4-1	TRBJ1-3	-
ASSFLAGLAAYNEQF	TRBV11-2	TRBJ2-1	-
ASSLALNEQF	TRBV5-1	TRBJ2-1	-
SVESGGTDTQY	TRBV29-1	TRBJ2-3	-
ASSVPNSPLH	TRBV7-2	TRBJ1-6	-
ASSEGRTGGVYGYT	TRBV6-1	TRBJ1-2	-
ASSRQVTEAF	TRBV6-2/TRBV6-3	TRBJ1-1	-